This T cell receptor beta chain was sequenced for a study of response to subunit inactivated influenza vaccine (dated by TCRdb to 2017 to 2018). In terms of the full investigation: The study used deep quantitative T cell receptor repertoire profiling to track responses to a trivalent subunit inactivated influenza vaccine.

This clonotype was seen ten or more times. Its recognized antigen is unknown. Within one base of it there is no much larger clone, and no base qualities were kept. The library came from RT-PCR. The listed sequencing device is Illumina HiSeq 2500. TCRdb ran its own pipeline on the public reads, namely fastp trimming at Q25 and MiXCR clone calling, and kept in-frame beta chains. Entries that share a CDR3 protein sequence are merged under the most common genes and DNA. A total of about 780,000 distinct CDR3 sequences appear in this sample, about 18% of them only once. Of the sample, about 11% is held by the ten largest clones. The junction shows trimming of 5 bases on V and 4 bases on J, and the gene matches do not reach 9 bases of it. Reading the germline V gene gives CDR1 SGHTA and CDR2 FQGNSA. CDR3 length: 15 amino acids, cysteine to phenylalanine. The retained sequence is limited to the CDR3, 45 bases, with the frame set at the first base.

The study at large found these results: It was suggested by the authors that each seasonal influenza vaccination may recruit only a limited number of new T cells.

The receptor's source is a man aged 50 to 60 who received an inactivated influenza vaccine. Donor details come from another sample of the same person, matched by shared clones. Sequenced material: PBMCs from blood, taken around 5 days after vaccination. The chain uses TRBV7-2 and TRBJ2-5; 8 central nucleotides agree with TRBD2. At the DNA level, the sequence is TGTGCCAGCAGCCTAAATCCGGGGGGGCGAGAGACCCAGTACTTC. Its protein reads: CASSLNPGGRETQYF.